Described below is a single TCR beta chain sequence and its context. Clones were sequenced by immunoSEQ multiplex PCR, and TCRdb holds only the in-frame ones, with some missing. The sample lists about 2.4 million clones, more than 80% occurring once. A CD45RA-negative memory subset and a CD45RA+ naive subset were separated from the CD4+ cells. This record comes from a study of shared clonotypes between healthy human individuals. The germline V gene encodes CDR1 KGHSH and CDR2 LQKENI. J gave up 1 base and V 2 bases, and 7 bases lay outside the gene matches. This CDR3 is built from 16 residues. This rearrangement joins TRBV18 to TRBJ2-5; TRBD2 agrees at 7 bases. Sequencing was carried out using naive CD4+ T cells sorted from blood. Subset meaning: CD45RA+ positively selected. The receptor comes from a man aged 18 to 30 in good health. The CDR3 region is CASSPWASGFQETQYF. For the CDR3, the DNA is TGTGCCAGCTCACCATGGGCTAGCGGTTTCCAAGAGACCCAGTACTTC.